This T cell receptor (beta chain) was observed in a study of tumor-infiltrating lymphocytes in primary liver carcinoma. The input was about 500 ng total RNA; TCR beta cDNA was made from it with a constant-region primer. Researchers made the TCR beta libraries by running three nested multiplex PCR rounds with slightly modified ARM-PCR. Running roughly 10 cycles apiece, the first two PCR rounds relied on TRBV1-TRBV30 forward primers together with a C-beta reverse primer. One entry per CDR3 protein results from TCRdb running MiXCR on the multiplex PCR reads. The table lists a few hundred thousand distinct CDR3 sequences, nearly 60% of them singletons. Germline-derived CDR1 and CDR2 are MNHEY and SVGAGI. This CDR3 has 15 residues. Unsorted whole blood yielded blood RNA, and germline DNA was extracted as well. Points on this clonotype: This clone may be a read error of a much larger clone one base away.

Sample: peripheral blood. The chain couples TRBV6-5 to TRBJ1-1; TRBD1 might be the D (5 bases). This clonotype was sampled from a woman in her twenties or thirties with primary liver carcinoma and hepatitis B virus infection. The DNA for the CDR3 is TGTGCCAGCAGTTACACTCGACAGTTGAACATTGAAGCTTTCTTT. Amino acid sequence: CASSYTRQLNIEAFF.